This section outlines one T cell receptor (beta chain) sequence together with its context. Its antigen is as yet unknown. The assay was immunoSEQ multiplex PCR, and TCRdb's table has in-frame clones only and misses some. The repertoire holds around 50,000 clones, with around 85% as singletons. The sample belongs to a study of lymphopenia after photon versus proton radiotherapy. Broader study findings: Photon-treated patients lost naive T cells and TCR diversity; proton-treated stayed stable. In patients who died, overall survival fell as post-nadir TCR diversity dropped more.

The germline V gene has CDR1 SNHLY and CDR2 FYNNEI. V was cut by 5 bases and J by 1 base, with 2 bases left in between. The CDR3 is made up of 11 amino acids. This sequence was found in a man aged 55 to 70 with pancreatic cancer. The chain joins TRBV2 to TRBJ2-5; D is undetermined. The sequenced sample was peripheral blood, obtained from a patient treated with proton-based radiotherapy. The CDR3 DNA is TGTGCCAGCAGTCCCCAAGAGACCCAGTACTTC. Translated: CASSPQETQYF.